This T cell receptor beta chain came from a study of T cells in Graves' hyperthyroidism and ophthalmopathy. Background on the study: Before treatment of any kind, peripheral blood was taken at initial diagnosis.

This clonotype was observed at least ten times. The hyperthyroidism was newly diagnosed and had lasted under 2 months; the patients were aged 18 to 65. Any patient presenting with uncontrolled infection, other autoimmune disease, pregnancy or lactation was left out. Blood was obtained at the first hyperthyroidism diagnosis, which preceded any ophthalmopathy symptoms. TCR beta CDR3 sequences were amplified from RNA transcripts. HTBI primers drove first-round RT-PCR of the TCR CDR3. One entry per CDR3 protein, called by TCRdb with MiXCR from the multiplex PCR reads. The sample has fewer than 450,000 distinct CDR3 sequences; roughly 17% are singletons. Germline lookup yields CDR1 KGHSH and CDR2 LQKENI. Trimming left V 3 bases short and J 4 bases short, with 10 bases between. The CDR3 has 14 residues.

This clonotype was sampled from a woman aged 30 to 39 with Graves' hyperthyroidism that later progressed to Graves' ophthalmopathy. Sequenced input: blood. The genes are TRBV18 and TRBJ2-1; D not certain. In nucleotides, the CDR3 is TGTGCCAGCTCACCGGGAAGCACTTACAATGAGCAGTTCTTC. Translation: CASSPGSTYNEQFF.